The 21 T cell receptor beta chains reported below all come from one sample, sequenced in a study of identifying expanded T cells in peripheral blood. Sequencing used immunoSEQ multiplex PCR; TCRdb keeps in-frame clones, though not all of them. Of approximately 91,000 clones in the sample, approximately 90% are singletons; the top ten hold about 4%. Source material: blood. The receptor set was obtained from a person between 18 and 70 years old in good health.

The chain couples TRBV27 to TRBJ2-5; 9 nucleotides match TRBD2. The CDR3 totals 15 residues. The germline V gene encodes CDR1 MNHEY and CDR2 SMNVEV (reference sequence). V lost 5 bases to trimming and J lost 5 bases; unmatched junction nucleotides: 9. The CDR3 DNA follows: TGTGCCAGCAGTGTAATAGCGGGAGTCTCTGAGACCCAGTACTTC. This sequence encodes CASSVIAGVSETQYF.

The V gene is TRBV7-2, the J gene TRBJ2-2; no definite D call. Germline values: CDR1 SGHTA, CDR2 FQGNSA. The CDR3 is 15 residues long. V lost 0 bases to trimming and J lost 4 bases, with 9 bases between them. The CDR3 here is CASSLALSGTGELFF. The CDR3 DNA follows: TGTGCCAGCAGCTTAGCGCTTTCGGGCACCGGGGAGCTGTTTTTT. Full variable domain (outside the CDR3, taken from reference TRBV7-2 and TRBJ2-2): GAGVSQSPSNKVTEKGKDVELRCDPISGHTALYWYRQSLGQGLEFLIYFQGNSAPDKSGLPSDRFSAERTGGSVSTLTIQRTQQEDSAVYLCASSLALSGTGELFFGEGSRLTVL.

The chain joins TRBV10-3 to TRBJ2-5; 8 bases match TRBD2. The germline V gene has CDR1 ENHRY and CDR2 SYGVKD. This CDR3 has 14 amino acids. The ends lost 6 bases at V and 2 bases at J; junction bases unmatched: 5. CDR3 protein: CAIRGGGHQETQYF. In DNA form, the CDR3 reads TGTGCCATCAGGGGCGGGGGGCATCAAGAGACCCAGTACTTC.

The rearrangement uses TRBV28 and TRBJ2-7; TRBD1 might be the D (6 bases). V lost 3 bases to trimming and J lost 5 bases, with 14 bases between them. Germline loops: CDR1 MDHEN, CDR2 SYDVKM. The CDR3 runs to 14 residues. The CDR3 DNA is TGTGCCAGCAGTTTGTGGCAGGGGAGCAACGAGCAGTACTTC. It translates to CASSLWQGSNEQYF.

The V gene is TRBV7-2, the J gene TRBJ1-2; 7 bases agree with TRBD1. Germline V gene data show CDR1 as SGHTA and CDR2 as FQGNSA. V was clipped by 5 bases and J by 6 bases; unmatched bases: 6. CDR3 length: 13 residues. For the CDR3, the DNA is TGTGCCAGCAGCACGAGGGACAGAGATGGCTACACCTTC. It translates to CASSTRDRDGYTF.

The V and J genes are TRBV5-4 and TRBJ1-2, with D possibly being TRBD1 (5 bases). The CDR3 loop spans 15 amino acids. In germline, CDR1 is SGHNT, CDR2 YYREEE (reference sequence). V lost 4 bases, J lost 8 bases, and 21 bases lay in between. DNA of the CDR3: TGTGCCAGCAGCCAAGAGTCGGGCAGGGTGTCAGGCTACACCTTC. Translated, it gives CASSQESGRVSGYTF.

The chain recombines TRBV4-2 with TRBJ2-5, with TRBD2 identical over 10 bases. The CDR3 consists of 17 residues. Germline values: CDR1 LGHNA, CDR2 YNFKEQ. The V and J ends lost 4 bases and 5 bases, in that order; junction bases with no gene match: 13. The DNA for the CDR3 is TGTGCCAGCAGCCCGAGGGGGGTAGCGGGGGGTGGCGAGACCCAGTACTTC. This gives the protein CASSPRGVAGGGETQYF.

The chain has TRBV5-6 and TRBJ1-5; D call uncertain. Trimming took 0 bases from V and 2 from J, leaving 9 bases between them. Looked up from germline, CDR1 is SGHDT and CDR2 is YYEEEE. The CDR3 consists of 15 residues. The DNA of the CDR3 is TGTGCCAGCAGCTTGGGGAACACACGCAATCAGCCCCAGCATTTT. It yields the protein CASSLGNTRNQPQHF.

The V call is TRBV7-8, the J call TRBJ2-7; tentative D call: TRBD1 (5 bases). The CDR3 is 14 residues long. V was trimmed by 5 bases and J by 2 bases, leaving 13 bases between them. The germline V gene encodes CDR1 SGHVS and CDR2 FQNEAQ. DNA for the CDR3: TGTGCCAGCAGCCCCCTGGGGCCCACCTACGAGCAGTACTTC. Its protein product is CASSPLGPTYEQYF.

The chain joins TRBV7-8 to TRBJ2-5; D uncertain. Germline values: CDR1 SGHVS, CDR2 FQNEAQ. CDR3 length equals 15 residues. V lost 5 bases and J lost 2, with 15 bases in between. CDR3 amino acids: CASSPRRVRQETQYF. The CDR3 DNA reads TGTGCCAGCAGCCCACGGCGAGTGCGGCAAGAGACCCAGTACTTC. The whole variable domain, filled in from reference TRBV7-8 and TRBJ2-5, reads GAGVSQSPRYKVAKRGQDVALRCDPISGHVSLFWYQQALGQGPEFLTYFQNEAQLDKSGLPSDRFFAERPEGSVSTLKIQRTQQEDSAVYLCASSPRRVRQETQYFGPGTRLLVL.

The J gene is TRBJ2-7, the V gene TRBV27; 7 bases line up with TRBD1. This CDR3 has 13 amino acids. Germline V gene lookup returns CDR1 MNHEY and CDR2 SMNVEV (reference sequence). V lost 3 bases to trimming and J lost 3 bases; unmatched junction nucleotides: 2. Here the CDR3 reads CASSLGTDYEQYF. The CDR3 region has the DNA TGTGCCAGCAGTTTGGGGACAGACTACGAGCAGTACTTC.

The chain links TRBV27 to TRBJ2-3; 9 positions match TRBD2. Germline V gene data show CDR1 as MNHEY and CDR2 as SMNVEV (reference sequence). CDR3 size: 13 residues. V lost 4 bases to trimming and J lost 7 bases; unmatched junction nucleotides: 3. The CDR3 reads CASSSTSGYTQYF. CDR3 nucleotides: TGTGCCAGCAGTTCGACTAGCGGATATACGCAGTATTTT.

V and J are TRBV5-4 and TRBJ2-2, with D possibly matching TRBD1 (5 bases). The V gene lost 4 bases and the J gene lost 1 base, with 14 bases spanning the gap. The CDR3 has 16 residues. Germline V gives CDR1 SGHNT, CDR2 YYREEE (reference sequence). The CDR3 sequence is CASSTPTDRNTGELFF. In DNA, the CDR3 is TGTGCCAGCAGCACCCCCACCGACAGGAACACCGGGGAGCTGTTTTTT.

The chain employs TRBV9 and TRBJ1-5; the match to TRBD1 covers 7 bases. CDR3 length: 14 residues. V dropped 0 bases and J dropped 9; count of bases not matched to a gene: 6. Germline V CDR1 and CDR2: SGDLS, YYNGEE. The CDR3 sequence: CASSVEEGGGPQHF. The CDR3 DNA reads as TGTGCCAGCAGCGTAGAAGAAGGGGGCGGGCCCCAGCATTTT.

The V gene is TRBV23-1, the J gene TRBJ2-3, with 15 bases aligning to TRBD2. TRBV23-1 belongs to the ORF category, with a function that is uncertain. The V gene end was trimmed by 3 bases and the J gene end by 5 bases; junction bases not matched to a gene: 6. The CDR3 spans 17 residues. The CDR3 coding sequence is TGCGCCAGCAGTCAGGGGACTAGCGGGGGGTTTAGAGATACGCAGTATTTT. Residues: CASSQGTSGGFRDTQYF.

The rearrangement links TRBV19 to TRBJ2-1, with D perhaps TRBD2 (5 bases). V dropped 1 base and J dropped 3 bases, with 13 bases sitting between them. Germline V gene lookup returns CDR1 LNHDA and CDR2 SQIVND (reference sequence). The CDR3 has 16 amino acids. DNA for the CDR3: TGTGCCAGTAGTATAGGTGGCAAGGCGGGCTACAATGAGCAGTTCTTC. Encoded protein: CASSIGGKAGYNEQFF.

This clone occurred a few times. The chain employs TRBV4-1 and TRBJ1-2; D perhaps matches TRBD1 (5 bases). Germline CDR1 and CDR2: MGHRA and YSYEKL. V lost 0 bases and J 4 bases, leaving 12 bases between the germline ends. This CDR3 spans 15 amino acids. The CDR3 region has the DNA TGCGCCAGCAGCCAAGATTCAGGGCTTGGCTATGGCTACACCTTC. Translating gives CASSQDSGLGYGYTF.

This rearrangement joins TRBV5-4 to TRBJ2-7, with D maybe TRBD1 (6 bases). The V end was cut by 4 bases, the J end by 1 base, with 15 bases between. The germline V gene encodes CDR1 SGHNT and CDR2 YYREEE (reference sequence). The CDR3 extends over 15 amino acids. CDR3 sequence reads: CASSQDPTGSYEQYF. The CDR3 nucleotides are TGTGCCAGCAGCCAAGATCCGACAGGATCCTACGAGCAGTACTTC.

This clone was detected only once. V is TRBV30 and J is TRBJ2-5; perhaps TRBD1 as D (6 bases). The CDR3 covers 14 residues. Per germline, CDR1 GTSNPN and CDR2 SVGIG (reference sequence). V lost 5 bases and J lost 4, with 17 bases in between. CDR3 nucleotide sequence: TGTGCCTGGGGGCTGCAGGGGCCGGGAGAGACCCAGTACTTC. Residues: CAWGLQGPGETQYF.

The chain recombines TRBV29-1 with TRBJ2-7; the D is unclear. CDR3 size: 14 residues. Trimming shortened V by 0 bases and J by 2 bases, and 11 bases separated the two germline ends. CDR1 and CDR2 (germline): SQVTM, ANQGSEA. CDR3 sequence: CSVEDPGAPYEQYF. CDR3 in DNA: TGCAGCGTTGAAGATCCAGGAGCCCCCTACGAGCAGTACTTC.

The CDR3 spells CASSPFGTGSPEAFF. The CDR3 DNA follows: TGTGCCAGCAGCCCATTCGGGACAGGGTCCCCTGAAGCTTTCTTT. The chain is built from TRBV11-2 and TRBJ1-1; the match to TRBD1 covers 9 bases. The CDR3 is 15 residues long. J gave up 6 bases and V 5 bases, and 10 bases lay outside the gene matches. Germline values: CDR1 SGHAT, CDR2 FQNNGV.